The entry below describes one TCR beta chain. This table comes from immunoSEQ multiplex PCR, and its TCRdb copy is limited to in-frame clones, with some not included. This sample yields about 30,000 clones, of which about nine tenths are seen a single time; roughly 4.5% belongs to the top ten. The germline V gene encodes CDR1 MNHEY and CDR2 SMNVEV (reference sequence). The CDR3 contains 15 residues. V gave up 4 bases and J gave up 6 bases; unmatched junction bases: 7. This record comes from a study of T cell changes during pregnancy in multiple sclerosis. The V and J genes are TRBV27 and TRBJ2-1, with 9 bases fitting TRBD2. The specimen was CD8+ T cells from peripheral blood mononuclear cells, collected in the second trimester of pregnancy. The clonotype originates from a female donor with multiple sclerosis, enrolled in a pregnancy study. This CDR3 reads CASSSRLAAVNEQFF. DNA of the CDR3: TGTGCCAGCAGTTCCCGACTAGCGGCGGTCAATGAGCAGTTCTTC.